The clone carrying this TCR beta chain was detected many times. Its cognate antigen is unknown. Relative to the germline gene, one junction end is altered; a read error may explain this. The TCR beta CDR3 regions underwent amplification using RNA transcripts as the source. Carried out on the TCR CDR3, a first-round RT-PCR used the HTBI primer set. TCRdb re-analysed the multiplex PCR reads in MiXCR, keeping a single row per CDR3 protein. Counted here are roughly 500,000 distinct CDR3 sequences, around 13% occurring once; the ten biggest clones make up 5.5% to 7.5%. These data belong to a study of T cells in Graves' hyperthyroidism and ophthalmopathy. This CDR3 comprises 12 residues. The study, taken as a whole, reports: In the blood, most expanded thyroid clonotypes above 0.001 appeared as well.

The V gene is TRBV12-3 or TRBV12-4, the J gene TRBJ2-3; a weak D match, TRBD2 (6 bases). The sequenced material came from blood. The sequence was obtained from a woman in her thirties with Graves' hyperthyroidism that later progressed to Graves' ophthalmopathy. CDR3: CASSLAADTQYF. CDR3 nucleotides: TGTGCCAGCAGCTTAGCGGCAGATACGCAGTATTTT.